Presented here are 17 T cell receptor beta chains from one specimen sequenced in a study of regulatory T cells in long-lasting Graves disease. HTBI primers from iRepertoire and Arm-PCR of CDR3 regions yielded the TCR beta libraries. TCRdb reanalysed the multiplex PCR reads using MiXCR and keeps one entry per CDR3 protein. The sample lists more than 350,000 distinct CDR3 sequences, 15% occurring once. Documented time point: newly diagnosed GD, antithyroid drugs for less than 3 months. The TCR library was made from RNA extracted from PBMCs. The data were also submitted as part of a second study, on T cells in Graves' hyperthyroidism and ophthalmopathy.

The sequences come from peripheral blood mononuclear cells (PBMCs), collected at new diagnosis, from a patient treated with antithyroid drugs. The receptors were gathered from a woman aged 25 to 45 with Graves disease.

The table lists this clonotype with many counts. V gene TRBV6-1 combines with J gene TRBJ1-1, with D unclear. The CDR3 is made up of 14 amino acids. The V end was cut by 7 bases, the J end by 1 base, with 13 bases between. Germline CDR1 reads MNHNS; CDR2 reads SASEGT. The CDR3: CASNPRAGNTEAFF. The CDR3 bases are TGTGCCAGCAACCCTCGGGCGGGGAACACTGAAGCTTTCTTT.

The chain joins TRBV29-1 to TRBJ1-1, with D unresolved. The CDR3 extends over 11 amino acids. CDR1 is SQVTM, CDR2 ANQGSEA, per germline. Trimming removed 7 bases at V and 4 bases at J, with 10 bases between. CDR3 sequence: CSGPSCTEAFF. The CDR3 DNA is TGCAGCGGGCCTTCTTGCACTGAAGCTTTCTTT.

This clonotype has at least ten counts. This chain links TRBV11-2 with TRBJ2-1; the D is unclear. Trimming removed 5 bases from V and 9 bases from J, with 14 bases in between. Germline CDR1 and CDR2: SGHAT and FQNNGV. The CDR3 loop spans 13 amino acids. CDR3 protein: CASSPSNIGEQFF. In DNA, the CDR3 is TGTGCCAGCAGCCCTTCAAACATCGGTGAGCAGTTCTTC.

This clonotype appeared many times. The V and J genes are TRBV3-1 and TRBJ2-1; D is perhaps TRBD1 or TRBD2 (5 bases each). Trimming took 2 bases from V and 7 from J, leaving 12 bases between them. The V gene's germline CDR1 is LGHDT and CDR2 YNNKEL (reference sequence). The CDR3 contains 14 residues. In DNA form, the CDR3 reads TGTGCCAGCAGCCAAACGGGGCAGAATAATGAGCAGTTCTTC. Translating gives CASSQTGQNNEQFF.

The sample holds many counts of this clonotype. The chain is built from TRBV28 and TRBJ2-4; 9 bases match TRBD1. After removal of 5 bases from V and 0 bases from J, the junction contained 8 bases not matched to a gene. CDR3 length: 17 amino acids. Germline-derived CDR1 and CDR2 are MDHEN and SYDVKM. CDR3: CASSPLGQGLAKNIQYF. For the CDR3, the DNA is TGTGCCAGCAGTCCCCTGGGACAGGGTCTAGCCAAAAACATTCAGTACTTC.

This chain links TRBV7-3 with TRBJ1-6; the D is unclear. Germline CDR1 reads SGHTA; CDR2 reads FQGTGA. V lost 1 base and J lost 0, with 10 bases in between. This CDR3 has 17 residues. In DNA form, the CDR3 reads TGTGCCAGCAGCTTAATGGGCAGAAGCTCCTATAATTCACCCCTCCACTTT. Translating it yields CASSLMGRSSYNSPLHF.

This clonotype was observed at least ten times. The J gene is TRBJ1-5, the V gene TRBV20-1; 10 positions agree with TRBD1. The V gene end was trimmed by 2 bases and the J gene end by 9 bases; junction bases not matched to a gene: 13. The CDR3 consists of 16 residues. Per germline, CDR1 DFQATT and CDR2 SNEGSKA (reference sequence). CDR3: CSARSRRTGGILPQHF. Written as DNA, the CDR3 is TGCAGTGCTAGATCGCGTAGGACAGGGGGTATTTTGCCCCAGCATTTT.

This clonotype was detected a few times. The chain joins TRBV7-3 to TRBJ2-3; no firm D call. V gave up 7 bases and J gave up 6 bases, with 14 bases separating them. The CDR3 has 13 amino acids. The germline V gene encodes CDR1 SGHTA and CDR2 FQGTGA. CDR3: CASKSPPSDTQYF. DNA of the CDR3: TGTGCCAGCAAGTCGCCCCCCAGCGATACGCAGTATTTT.

Of note for this clonotype: A far larger clone is off by one base, so a read error is likely. This sequence joins TRBV2 and TRBJ2-1; 9 nucleotides agree with TRBD2. Trimming took 6 bases from V and 10 from J; bases not matched to a gene: 7. The CDR3 length is 13 residues. The germline gives CDR1 SNHLY, CDR2 FYNNEI. The CDR3 sequence: CASRREGTYEQFF. CDR3 DNA sequence: TGTGCCAGCAGGCGGGAGGGGACCTACGAGCAGTTCTTC. Variable domain in full (rest from reference TRBV2 and TRBJ2-1): EPEVTQTPSHQVTQMGQEVILRCVPISNHLYFYWYRQILGQKVEFLVSFYNNEISEKSEIFDDQFSVERPDGSNFTLKIRSTKLEDSAMYFCASRREGTYEQFFGPGTRLTVL.

This clonotype was detected ten times or more. The chain has TRBV27 and TRBJ2-3; D is possibly TRBD1 or TRBD2 (6 bases each). V lost 2 bases, J lost 4 bases, and 16 bases lay in between. CDR3 length equals 16 residues. Germline values: CDR1 MNHEY, CDR2 SMNVEV (reference sequence). The CDR3 bases are TGTGCCAGCAGTTTAACAGGGACTGTGCGCGCAGATACGCAGTATTTT. As protein: CASSLTGTVRADTQYF.

The rearrangement links TRBV20-1 to TRBJ2-7; possible D gene TRBD1, 6 bases. Germline loops: CDR1 DFQATT, CDR2 SNEGSKA (reference sequence). This CDR3 comprises 13 residues. With 4 bases removed from V and 4 bases from J, the gap between germline ends came to 14 bases. The CDR3 protein is CSATWGHLYEQYF. The CDR3 region has the DNA TGCAGTGCTACATGGGGACACCTATACGAGCAGTACTTC.

Ten or more counts support this clonotype. The chain couples TRBV30 to TRBJ2-1; D unresolved. The V end was cut by 2 bases, the J end by 9 bases, with 8 bases between. Germline lookup yields CDR1 GTSNPN and CDR2 SVGIG (reference sequence). This CDR3 region has 11 residues. CDR3 DNA sequence: TGTGCCTGGAGTCGAGAGGTTGAGCAGTTCTTC. Protein product: CAWSREVEQFF.

This clonotype was counted only a few times. V is TRBV7-3 and J is TRBJ2-2, with TRBD1 as a possible D gene (6 bases). This CDR3 is 16 amino acids long. Trimming stripped 2 bases from V and 1 base from J, with 11 bases between. The V gene's germline CDR1 is SGHTA and CDR2 FQGTGA. In nucleotides, the CDR3 is TGTGCCAGCAGCTTACCCGGGACACAGAACACCGGGGAGCTGTTTTTT. Its protein is CASSLPGTQNTGELFF.

This clonotype has a handful of counts. The chain uses TRBV20-1 and TRBJ1-1, with D perhaps TRBD1 (6 bases). Deletions cut 5 bases from V and 0 bases from J, with 16 bases between. The V gene's germline CDR1 is DFQATT and CDR2 SNEGSKA (reference sequence). The CDR3 is made up of 15 amino acids. The CDR3 reads CSARPGQIMNTEAFF. DNA for the CDR3: TGCAGTGCTCGACCCGGACAGATTATGAACACTGAAGCTTTCTTT.

The chain employs TRBV7-6 and TRBJ2-7; 7 nucleotides match TRBD2. The CDR3 is 13 amino acids. V lost 5 bases, J lost 4 bases, and 5 bases stayed unmatched. Germline CDR1 SGHVS, CDR2 FNYEAQ. The CDR3 is CASSQLAQYEQYF. DNA of the CDR3: TGTGCCAGCAGCCAACTAGCGCAATACGAGCAGTACTTC.

This clonotype was recorded many times. The chain is built from TRBV3-1 and TRBJ1-1; D unresolved. The CDR3 is 13 residues long. V was shortened by 0 bases and J by 11 bases, with 13 bases between the two germline ends. In germline, CDR1 is LGHDT, CDR2 YNNKEL (reference sequence). CDR3 in DNA: TGTGCCAGCAGCCAAGATCCGGCGACTACGGCTTTCTTT. It is translated as CASSQDPATTAFF.

This clonotype has just a few counts. The chain employs TRBV5-1 and TRBJ1-1, with a possible D match to TRBD1 (5 bases). The germline CDR1 and CDR2 sequences are SGHRS and YFSETQ. V was shortened by 7 bases and J by 11 bases, with 21 bases between the two germline ends. The CDR3 has 13 residues. This CDR3 reads CASQQEVGAVAFF. The CDR3 bases are TGCGCCAGCCAGCAGGAGGTAGGGGCCGTGGCTTTCTTT.